Below, 24 T cell receptor beta chains from the same sample are listed, as sequenced in a study of cytomegalovirus exposure and HLA in healthy donors. Libraries were prepared by immunoSEQ multiplex PCR; TCRdb keeps only in-frame clonotypes and omits some of them. Among around 190,000 clones listed, around 86% were seen once. The sequencing sample was made of PBMCs. These receptor sequences come from a young man in good health and CMV-seropositive.

This chain joins TRBV2 and TRBJ2-7, with D perhaps being TRBD1 or TRBD2 (5 bases each). The CDR3 is 16 residues long. Looked up from germline, CDR1 is SNHLY and CDR2 is FYNNEI. Trimming pared 3 bases from V and 6 bases from J, leaving 21 bases between. Here the CDR3 reads CASSDGEGSSTGEQYF. CDR3 nucleotides: TGTGCCAGCAGTGACGGAGAGGGGTCCTCAACGGGCGAGCAGTACTTC.

This sequence joins TRBV9 and TRBJ2-7; no definite D call. V was shortened by 3 bases and J by 6 bases, with 10 bases between the two germline ends. Looked up from germline, CDR1 is SGDLS and CDR2 is YYNGEE. The CDR3 spans 12 residues. Here the CDR3 DNA reads TGTGCCAGCAGCGCGGACCCGGGCGAGCAGTACTTC. Translated, it gives CASSADPGEQYF.

V usage is TRBV19 and J usage is TRBJ1-5, with TRBD1 as a possible D gene (6 bases). Trimming took 3 bases from V and 2 from J, leaving 14 bases between them. Germline V CDR1 and CDR2: LNHDA, SQIVND (reference sequence). The CDR3 totals 16 residues. CDR3 loop: CASSIAGATGNQPQHF. CDR3 in DNA: TGTGCCAGTAGTATTGCGGGGGCTACGGGCAATCAGCCCCAGCATTTT.

The DNA of the CDR3 is TGCGCCAGCAGCCAGGGTAGCGGGACTAGCGGGGTCAACGAGCAGTACTTC. Its translation is CASSQGSGTSGVNEQYF. This chain joins TRBV4-1 and TRBJ2-7; 13 bases fit TRBD2. The CDR3 has 17 amino acids. With 3 bases clipped from V and 5 bases from J, the junction kept 10 bases outside the gene matches. Germline V gene data show CDR1 as MGHRA and CDR2 as YSYEKL.

The table lists this clone with a few counts. V gene TRBV4-3 combines with J gene TRBJ1-3, with D hard to call. The CDR3 length is 15 residues. Trimming took 4 bases from V and 1 from J, leaving 11 bases between them. CDR1 and CDR2 (germline): LGHNA, YSLEER. The CDR3 region has the DNA TGCGCCAGCAGCCCCCAAAGGTTTTCTGGAAACACCATATATTTT. It yields the protein CASSPQRFSGNTIYF.

This clone has more than one count but fewer than ten. This sequence joins TRBV2 and TRBJ2-4; D is unresolved. This CDR3 is 15 amino acids long. V lost 6 bases to trimming and J lost 0 bases, with 12 bases between them. Germline lookup yields CDR1 SNHLY and CDR2 FYNNEI. The CDR3 DNA reads as TGTGCCAGCAGGACCGACATCGGAGCCAAAAACATTCAGTACTTC. It yields the protein CASRTDIGAKNIQYF.

The gene calls are TRBV6-1 and TRBJ1-1; the D gene is possibly TRBD1 (6 bases). CDR1 and CDR2 from the germline V gene are MNHNS and SASEGT. Trimming pared 5 bases from V and 5 bases from J, leaving 9 bases between. This CDR3 is 12 amino acids long. CDR3 in amino acids: CASSPTGTEAFF. Written as DNA, the CDR3 is TGTGCCAGCAGTCCTACAGGGACTGAAGCTTTCTTT.

This clone was recorded once. The gene calls are TRBV9 and TRBJ2-1; D unclear. Germline lookup yields CDR1 SGDLS and CDR2 YYNGEE. The CDR3 sequence is 11 residues long. The ends were cut back, 4 bases at V and 7 bases at J, with 6 bases in the middle. The CDR3 is CASSSSNEQFF. CDR3 nucleotide sequence: TGTGCCAGCAGCTCCAGTAATGAGCAGTTCTTC.

The chain joins TRBV6-5 to TRBJ1-2, with TRBD1 matching over 7 bases. The CDR3 spans 15 residues. CDR1 is MNHEY, CDR2 SVGAGI, per germline. Trimming cost V 4 bases and J 3 bases; bases outside gene matches: 8. CDR3 coding DNA: TGTGCCAGCAGTTCGACCGGGACAGTGCACTATGGCTACACCTTC. Its protein product is CASSSTGTVHYGYTF.

The chain uses TRBV10-1 and TRBJ1-2, with 10 bases matching TRBD1. V gave up 4 bases and J gave up 7 bases; unmatched junction bases: 9. In germline, CDR1 is WNHNN, CDR2 SYGVQD (reference sequence). This CDR3 has 15 residues. The CDR3 sequence is CASSALWDRGGGYTF. The CDR3 DNA follows: TGCGCCAGCAGTGCCTTGTGGGACAGGGGTGGTGGCTACACCTTC.

This rearrangement joins TRBV5-6 to TRBJ2-5; D ambiguous. Germline CDR1 SGHDT, CDR2 YYEEEE. The V end lost 1 base, the J end lost 2 bases, and 9 bases lay between the germline ends. The CDR3 contains 14 residues. The CDR3 reads CASSLLGRQETQYF. CDR3 nucleotide sequence: TGTGCCAGCAGCTTGTTAGGTAGACAAGAGACCCAGTACTTC.

Only a few counts were recorded for this clone. The CDR3 DNA reads as TGTGCCAGTACCACTTCCCACACTGAAGCTTTCTTT. Its translation: CASTTSHTEAFF. The gene calls are TRBV19 and TRBJ1-1; no firm D call. Trimming cost V 7 bases and J 3 bases, with 9 bases left between them. This CDR3 spans 12 amino acids. CDR1 is LNHDA, CDR2 SQIVND, per germline (reference sequence).

The chain has TRBV7-2 and TRBJ2-7; D is perhaps TRBD1 or TRBD2 (5 bases each). Germline V gives CDR1 SGHTA, CDR2 FQGNSA. This CDR3 has 15 amino acids. V lost 4 bases and J 2 bases, leaving 15 bases between the germline ends. The chain's CDR3 is CASSSAGGGTYEQYF. The CDR3 region has the DNA TGTGCCAGCAGCTCCGCAGGTGGGGGAACCTACGAGCAGTACTTC.

This clone was recorded a few times. The J gene is TRBJ1-1, the V gene TRBV7-9; D remains ambiguous. The V end was cut by 3 bases, the J end by 2 bases, with 13 bases between. CDR1 and CDR2 (germline): SEHNR, FQNEAQ (reference sequence). CDR3 length: 15 amino acids. In DNA form, the CDR3 reads TGTGCCAGCAGCTTTCGGGCCAGACCCAACACTGAAGCTTTCTTT. Encoded protein: CASSFRARPNTEAFF.

The V and J genes are TRBV29-1 and TRBJ2-5; 7 bases agree with TRBD1. The CDR3 is 15 amino acids. Trimming took 4 bases from V and 2 from J; bases not matched to a gene: 10. Germline loops: CDR1 SQVTM, CDR2 ANQGSEA. The CDR3: CSVVGRGLRQETQYF. The CDR3 DNA follows: TGCAGCGTTGTGGGCAGGGGGTTGAGGCAAGAGACCCAGTACTTC.

The rearrangement links TRBV5-4 to TRBJ1-6; 7 bases are shared with TRBD1. Per germline, CDR1 SGHNT and CDR2 YYREEE (reference sequence). The junction had 9 bases not matched to a gene; V was cut back by 10 bases and J by 5 bases. This CDR3 spans 14 amino acids. This CDR3 is CAFRDRDHNSPLHF. The CDR3 DNA sequence: TGTGCCTTCAGAGACAGGGACCATAATTCACCCCTCCACTTT.

A few counts support this clone. This chain joins TRBV5-4 and TRBJ2-5, with 14 bases identical to TRBD2. CDR1 is SGHNT and CDR2 is YYREEE in the germline V gene (reference sequence). This CDR3 contains 17 residues. Trimming at V came to 4 bases and at J to 2 bases, leaving 7 bases not matched to a gene. In nucleotides, the CDR3 is TGTGCCAGCAGCCCCCCTGGACTAGCGGGGGGACAAGAGACCCAGTACTTC. Encoded protein: CASSPPGLAGGQETQYF.

The chain recombines TRBV30 with TRBJ2-2; 11 bases match TRBD2. After removal of 3 bases from V and 2 bases from J, the junction contained 11 bases not matched to a gene. The CDR3 covers 18 residues. Germline V lookup: CDR1 GTSNPN, CDR2 SVGIG (reference sequence). CDR3 coding DNA: TGTGCCTGGAGACCCGGGACTAGCGGAGACCTTAACACCGGGGAGCTGTTTTTT. Protein: CAWRPGTSGDLNTGELFF.

The chain couples TRBV7-6 to TRBJ2-7; TRBD1 agrees at 8 bases. The junction had 4 bases not matched to a gene; V was cut back by 1 base and J by 5 bases. Germline loops: CDR1 SGHVS, CDR2 FNYEAQ. The CDR3 runs 14 residues. The CDR3 nucleotides read TGTGCCAGCAGCTTAGTTGGACAGGGCCACGAGCAGTACTTC. Residues: CASSLVGQGHEQYF. Based on the CDR3 plus reference TRBV7-6 and TRBJ2-7, the full variable domain is GAGVSQSPRYKVTKRGQDVALRCDPISGHVSLYWYRQALGQGPEFLTYFNYEAQQDKSGLPNDRFSAERPEGSISTLTIQRTEQRDSAMYRCASSLVGQGHEQYFGPGTRLTVT.

In its sample, this clone was seen a few times. This chain uses TRBV5-3 with TRBJ1-5; D gene unclear. TRBV5-3 belongs to the ORF category, with a function that is uncertain. V was trimmed by 8 bases and J by 6 bases, leaving 6 bases between them. The CDR3 sequence is 10 residues long. The CDR3 here is CASPGQPQHF. The DNA for the CDR3 is TGTGCCAGCCCAGGTCAGCCCCAGCATTTT.

V gene TRBV29-1 combines with J gene TRBJ2-2, with 8 nucleotides matching TRBD2. Per germline, CDR1 SQVTM and CDR2 ANQGSEA. V lost 7 bases, J lost 7 bases, and 11 bases stayed unmatched. The CDR3 spans 14 residues. CDR3 nucleotide sequence: TGCAGCGCCATAGGCGGGGGGAATGTCGGGGAGCTGTTTTTT. Translated, it gives CSAIGGGNVGELFF.

The chain recombines TRBV4-1 with TRBJ1-2, with D uncertain. Per germline, CDR1 MGHRA and CDR2 YSYEKL. Trimming stripped 6 bases from V and 4 bases from J, with 12 bases between. This CDR3 is built from 13 residues. Here the CDR3 reads CASRSFGPYGYTF. Written as DNA, the CDR3 is TGCGCCAGCAGGTCTTTCGGGCCCTATGGCTACACCTTC.

V is TRBV7-2 and J is TRBJ1-5; possibly TRBD1 for D (6 bases). The V gene's germline CDR1 is SGHTA and CDR2 FQGNSA. The CDR3 contains 14 residues. Trimming took off 2 bases at V and 5 bases at J, with 10 bases between the two ends. The CDR3, as DNA: TGTGCCAGCAGCTTAAGGACAGCCGATCAGCCCCAGCATTTT. It specifies CASSLRTADQPQHF.

V and J are TRBV7-8 and TRBJ2-2; D could derive from TRBD1 or TRBD2 (7 bases each). From germline, CDR1 is SGHVS and CDR2 FQNEAQ. V was trimmed by 5 bases and J by 5 bases, leaving 15 bases between them. The CDR3 extends over 15 amino acids. The CDR3 spells CASSGRGRGTGELFF. Here the CDR3 DNA reads TGTGCCAGCAGCGGGAGGGGGCGCGGGACCGGGGAGCTGTTTTTT.